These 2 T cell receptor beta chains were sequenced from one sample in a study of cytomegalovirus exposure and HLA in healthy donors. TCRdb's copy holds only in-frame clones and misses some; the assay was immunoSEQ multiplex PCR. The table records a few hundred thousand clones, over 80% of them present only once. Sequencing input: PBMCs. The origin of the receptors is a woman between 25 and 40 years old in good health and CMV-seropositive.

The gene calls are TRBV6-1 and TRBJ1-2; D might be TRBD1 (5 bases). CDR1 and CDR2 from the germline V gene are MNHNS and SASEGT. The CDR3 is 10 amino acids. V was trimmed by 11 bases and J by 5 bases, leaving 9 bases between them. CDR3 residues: CACEGYGYTF. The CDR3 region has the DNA TGTGCCTGTGAGGGGTATGGCTACACCTTC.

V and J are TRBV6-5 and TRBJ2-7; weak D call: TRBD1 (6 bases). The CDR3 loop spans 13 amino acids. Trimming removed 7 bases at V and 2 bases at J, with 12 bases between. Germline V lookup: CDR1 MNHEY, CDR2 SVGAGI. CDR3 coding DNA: TGTGCCAGCACCGACAGGCAAGCCTACGAGCAGTACTTC. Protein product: CASTDRQAYEQYF.